This section outlines one T cell receptor (beta chain) sequence together with its context. V gave up 6 bases and J gave up 4 bases, with 7 bases separating them. This CDR3 spans 11 amino acids. The germline CDR1 and CDR2 sequences are MNHEY and SMNVEV (reference sequence). This record belongs to a study of blood T cell repertoires in COVID-19. Measured with immunoSEQ multiplex PCR; TCRdb has only the in-frame clones, and not every one. The repertoire consists of hundreds of thousands of clones, with around 89% occurring once and the leading ten covering about 3.9%. Material for sequencing was peripheral blood. The receptor was isolated from a woman aged 50 to 65 with active or convalescent COVID-19. V gene TRBV27 combines with J gene TRBJ2-7; D gene ambiguous. CDR3 bases: TGTGCCAGCAGGTTCGGTTACGAGCAGTACTTC. Protein product: CASRFGYEQYF.